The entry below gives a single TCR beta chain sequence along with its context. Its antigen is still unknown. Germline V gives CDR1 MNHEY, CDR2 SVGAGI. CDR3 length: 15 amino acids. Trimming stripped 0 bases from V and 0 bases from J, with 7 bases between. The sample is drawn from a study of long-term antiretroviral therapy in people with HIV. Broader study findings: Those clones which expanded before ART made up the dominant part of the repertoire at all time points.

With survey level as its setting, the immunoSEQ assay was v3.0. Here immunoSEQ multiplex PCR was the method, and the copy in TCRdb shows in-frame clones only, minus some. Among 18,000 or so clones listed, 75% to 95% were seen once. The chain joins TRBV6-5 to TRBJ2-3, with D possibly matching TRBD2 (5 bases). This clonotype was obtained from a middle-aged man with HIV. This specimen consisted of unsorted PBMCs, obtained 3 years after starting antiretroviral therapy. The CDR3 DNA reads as TGTGCCAGCAGTTACTCGGCGGGTAGCACAGATACGCAGTATTTT. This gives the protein CASSYSAGSTDTQYF.